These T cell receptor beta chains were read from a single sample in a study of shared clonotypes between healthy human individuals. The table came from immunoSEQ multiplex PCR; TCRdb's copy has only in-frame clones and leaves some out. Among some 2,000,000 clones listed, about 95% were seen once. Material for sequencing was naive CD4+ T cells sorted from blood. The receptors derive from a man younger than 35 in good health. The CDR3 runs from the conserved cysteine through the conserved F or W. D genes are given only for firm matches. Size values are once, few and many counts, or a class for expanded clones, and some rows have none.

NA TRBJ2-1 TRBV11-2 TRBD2 CASSSRGLADNEQFF TGTGCCAGCAGCAGCCGGGGACTAGCAGACAATGAGCAGTTCTTC
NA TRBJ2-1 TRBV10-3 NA CASRASSDEQFF TGTGCCTCGAGGGCTAGCAGCGATGAGCAGTTCTTC
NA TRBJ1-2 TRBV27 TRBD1 CASSSIDRATKGDGYTF TGTGCCAGCAGTTCGATCGACAGGGCCACTAAAGGAGATGGCTACACCTTC
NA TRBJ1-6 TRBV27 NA CASSSLKTGLNSPLHF TGTGCCAGCAGTTCACTCAAGACAGGTCTTAATTCACCCCTCCACTTT
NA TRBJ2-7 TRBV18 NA CASSQPANTYEQYF TGTGCCAGCTCCCAGCCCGCTAACACCTACGAGCAGTACTTC
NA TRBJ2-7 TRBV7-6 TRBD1 CASSPQGVNEQYF TGTGCCAGCAGCCCCCAGGGGGTTAACGAGCAGTACTTC
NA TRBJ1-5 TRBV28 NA CASSLRGQPQHF TGTGCCAGCAGTTTAAGGGGTCAGCCCCAGCATTTT
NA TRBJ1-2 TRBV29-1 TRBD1 CSVRPGGYGYTF TGCAGCGTCCGCCCAGGGGGCTATGGCTACACCTTC
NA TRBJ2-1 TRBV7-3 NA CASSPRGADEQFF TGTGCCAGCAGCCCTCGGGGGGCCGATGAGCAGTTCTTC
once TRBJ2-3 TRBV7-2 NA CASSPQVGSTDTQYF TGTGCCAGCAGCCCACAGGTTGGGAGCACAGATACGCAGTATTTT
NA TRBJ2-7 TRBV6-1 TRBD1 CASSQGTAGTYEQYF TGTGCCAGCAGCCAAGGGACAGCCGGAACCTACGAGCAGTACTTC